Included here is one TCR beta chain sequence, with context. The data were obtained in a study of control samples from healthy donors and cancer patients. The CDR3 runs to 14 residues. V was trimmed by 4 bases and J by 0 bases, leaving 7 bases between them. Germline CDR1 and CDR2: SGHDN and FVKESK. Assay: immunoSEQ multiplex PCR; the TCRdb copy retains only in-frame clones and omits some. The table records just under 75,000 clones, roughly 87% of them present only once. The TCR sequence derives from a woman aged 45-65 years in good health. The chain combines TRBV14 with TRBJ1-3; D perhaps matches TRBD1 (6 bases). The sequenced sample consisted of blood. CDR3 DNA sequence: TGTGCCAGCAGCCCGGGACACTCTGGAAACACCATATATTTT. Translation: CASSPGHSGNTIYF.